The 8 T cell receptor beta chains listed next were all sequenced from one sample in a study of OX40 agonist ivuxolimab in advanced cancers. The data were produced by immunoSEQ multiplex PCR, yet TCRdb's version contains in-frame clones alone and is incomplete. The sample gives tens of thousands of clones, around 87% of which show up once; roughly 0.23% is in the top ten. The specimen was CD4+ or CD8+ T cells sorted from blood, collected in a trial of the OX40 agonist ivuxolimab. Receptors were obtained from an adult with an advanced solid tumor such as melanoma, head and neck, liver or kidney cancer.

This clone has more than one count but fewer than ten. The chain employs TRBV5-1 and TRBJ1-4; possibly TRBD1 for D (6 bases). Trimming removed 0 bases from V and 8 bases from J, with 17 bases in between. This CDR3 region has 16 residues. From germline, CDR1 is SGHRS and CDR2 YFSETQ. The CDR3 protein is CASSLVATGFKEKLFF. The CDR3 bases are TGCGCCAGCAGCTTGGTCGCTACAGGGTTTAAGGAAAAACTGTTTTTT.

The chain couples TRBV2 to TRBJ1-5, with D perhaps TRBD1 (6 bases). V shed 5 bases and J shed 7 bases, with 18 bases lying between them. The CDR3 loop spans 15 amino acids. The germline V gene encodes CDR1 SNHLY and CDR2 FYNNEI. The CDR3 reads CASSPMGGALQPQHF. For the CDR3, the DNA is TGTGCCAGCAGTCCGATGGGGGGGGCATTACAGCCCCAGCATTTT. Full variable domain (remainder filled in from reference TRBV2 and TRBJ1-5): EPEVTQTPSHQVTQMGQEVILRCVPISNHLYFYWYRQILGQKVEFLVSFYNNEISEKSEIFDDQFSVERPDGSNFTLKIRSTKLEDSAMYFCASSPMGGALQPQHFGDGTRLSIL.

The chain has TRBV19 and TRBJ1-3; no definite D call. Germline assignment: CDR1 LNHDA and CDR2 SQIVND (reference sequence). CDR3 size: 15 residues. Deletions cut 5 bases from V and 0 bases from J, with 11 bases between. In nucleotides, the CDR3 is TGTGCCAGTAGTCTCGGACGGTTCTCTGGAAACACCATATATTTT. This sequence encodes CASSLGRFSGNTIYF.

Here the CDR3 DNA reads TGTGCCAGCAGCAAAGGGACTAGCGGGAGGGTAGAGTTATCTTTTAGAAATGAGCAGTTCTTC. Amino acids: CASSKGTSGRVELSFRNEQFF. The chain carries TRBV21-1 and TRBJ2-1; TRBD2, the D gene given by the table, was not confirmed from the DNA. TRBV21-1 is a documented pseudogene. CDR3 length: 21 residues.

This chain uses TRBV28 with TRBJ2-7; a possible D gene is TRBD2 (6 bases). Germline lookup yields CDR1 MDHEN and CDR2 SYDVKM. Trimming stripped 7 bases from V and 6 bases from J, with 13 bases between. The CDR3 contains 12 residues. The CDR3 sequence: CASMAGSLEQYF. In nucleotides, the CDR3 is TGTGCCAGCATGGCGGGGTCTCTCGAGCAGTACTTC.

The chain carries TRBV18 and TRBJ2-5; 8 bases line up with TRBD2. The tail of the sequence fits TRBJ2-7 better, so the J call may be wrong. The CDR3 consists of 15 residues. Germline values: CDR1 KGHSH, CDR2 LQKENI. CDR3 nucleotide sequence: TGTGCCAGCTCACCATCTACGGGAGGGACCTACGAGCAGTACTTC. Translated, it gives CASSPSTGGTYEQYF.

V and J are TRBV19 and TRBJ1-2; 8 positions match TRBD1. CDR3 length: 15 amino acids. CDR1 LNHDA and CDR2 SQIVND come from the germline V gene (reference sequence). Trimming at V came to 5 bases and at J to 2 bases, leaving 7 bases not matched to a gene. Written as DNA, the CDR3 is TGTGCCAGTAGTGAACAGGGGGTAATCAACTATGGCTACACCTTC. Translating it yields CASSEQGVINYGYTF.

This rearrangement joins TRBV2 to TRBJ1-2; possibly TRBD1 for D (6 bases). CDR1 is SNHLY, CDR2 FYNNEI, per germline. There are 12 residues in the CDR3. Trimming pared 10 bases from V and 6 bases from J, leaving 15 bases between. The CDR3 protein is CATSGDSDGYTF. The CDR3 nucleotides read TGTGCCACTTCAGGGGATTCGGATGGCTACACCTTC.